This T cell receptor beta chain was recorded in a study of T-cell memory formation after mild COVID-19. Overall study results and limits: Clones that contracted clustered mainly in CM and EM if CD4+ and in EMRA if CD8+. Clones contracting over day 15 to 85 were CD4/CD8 balanced, with later expanders leaning CD4+.

This clonotype was detected a few times. Its antigen remains unknown. Trimming removed 7 bases at V and 3 bases at J, with 7 bases between. The germline V gene encodes CDR1 MNHEY and CDR2 SVGEGT. The CDR3 has 12 residues. TCRdb called the 5' RACE reads again in MiXCR, with one record for every CDR3 protein. The sample yields fewer than 350,000 distinct CDR3 sequences, about 20% seen once. The chain links TRBV6-2 or TRBV6-3 to TRBJ1-5; D remains unclear. The clonotype comes from a young man who had mild COVID-19 (a few samples of this study predate the infection). Cell type and time point are not known. Sequencing input: PBMCs or a T cell subset sorted from them (not recorded which). As DNA, the CDR3 is TGTGCCAGCACTCGATTCAATCAGCCCCAGCATTTT. Translating it yields CASTRFNQPQHF.